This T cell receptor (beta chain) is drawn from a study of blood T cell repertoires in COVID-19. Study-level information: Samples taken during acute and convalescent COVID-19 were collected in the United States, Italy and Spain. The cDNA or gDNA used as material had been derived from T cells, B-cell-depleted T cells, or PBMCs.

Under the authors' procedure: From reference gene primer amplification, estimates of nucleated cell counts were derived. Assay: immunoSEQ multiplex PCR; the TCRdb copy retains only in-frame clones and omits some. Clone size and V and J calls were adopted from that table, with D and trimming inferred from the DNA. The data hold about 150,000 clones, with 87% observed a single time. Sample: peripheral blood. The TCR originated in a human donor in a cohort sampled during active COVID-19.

The CDR3 DNA sequence: TGTGCCTGGAGTGTTTTAGGGGGCAGGGAAAAACTGTTTTTT. Translated: CAWSVLGGREKLFF. V is TRBV30 and J is TRBJ1-4; 7 positions agree with TRBD1. V was pared by 0 bases and J by 8 bases, with 6 bases of the junction left unmatched. This CDR3 has 14 residues. Germline V gene lookup returns CDR1 GTSNPN and CDR2 SVGIG (reference sequence). Drawing the rest from reference TRBV30 and TRBJ1-4, the complete variable domain is SQTIHQWPATLVQPVGSPLSLECTVEGTSNPNLYWYRQAAGRGLQLLFYSVGIGQISSEVPQNLSASRPQDRQFILSSKKLLLSDSGFYLCAWSVLGGREKLFFGSGTQLSVL.